The T cell receptor beta chain under discussion was sequenced for a study of early T cells in non-severe SARS-CoV-2 infection. This clonotype showed up many times. The CDR3 is 15 amino acids. Germline V gives CDR1 MGHRA, CDR2 YSYEKL. V shed 1 base and J shed 5 bases, with 11 bases lying between them. TCRdb redid the calling of the 5' RACE reads with MiXCR, one entry per CDR3 protein. The table has some 45,000 distinct CDR3 sequences, approximately 4.1% seen once. Sequences were obtained from whole blood. The TCR comes from an adult who was a healthcare worker with PCR-confirmed SARS-CoV-2 infection or an uninfected control (not recorded which). The chain has TRBV4-1 and TRBJ2-2; weak D call: TRBD1 (5 bases). Here the CDR3 DNA reads TGCGCCAGCAGCCAAGTGCGGACACCTACCGGGGAGCTGTTTTTT. It is translated as CASSQVRTPTGELFF.